This is a list of T cell receptor beta chains from one sample in a study of human T cells and chemical hapten exposure. TCRdb re-analysed the RACE reads in MiXCR, keeping a single row per CDR3 protein. The sample has roughly 96,000 distinct CDR3 sequences, 7.5% to 10% seen once; the top ten hold just over 2%. The specimen comprised whole blood, sampled in connection with sensitization to the hapten diphenylcyclopropenone (DPC). All receptors come from a woman aged 40 to 50 with alopecia areata. Some clones in this sample may be carry-over from other donors' samples. Each CDR3 is given with its conserved first and last residue.

j_gene: TRBJ2-3; v_gene: TRBV20-1; CDR3aa: CSAVGSGTSGREVRTQYF
j_gene: TRBJ2-1; v_gene: TRBV4-1; CDR3aa: CASSQASGSFNEQFF
j_gene: TRBJ2-4; v_gene: TRBV28; CDR3aa: CASLGYRDTNGLAGETLAKNIQYF
j_gene: TRBJ1-1; v_gene: TRBV6-5; CDR3aa: CASSSNTEAFF
j_gene: TRBJ2-1; v_gene: TRBV20-1; CDR3aa: CSAPRGTSSYNEQFF
j_gene: TRBJ2-5; v_gene: TRBV6-2/TRBV6-3; CDR3aa: CAAKPSSGRGGQETQYF
j_gene: TRBJ1-2; v_gene: TRBV5-1; CDR3aa: CASSLVGIQGDGYTF
j_gene: TRBJ2-7; v_gene: TRBV25-1; CDR3aa: CADRGPYEQYF
j_gene: TRBJ2-7; v_gene: TRBV18; CDR3aa: CASSRGGNLYEQYF
j_gene: TRBJ2-7; v_gene: TRBV6-5; CDR3aa: CASSYSPNGDTYEQYF
j_gene: TRBJ2-5; v_gene: TRBV4-1; CDR3aa: CASRGPQGGETQYF
j_gene: TRBJ2-2; v_gene: TRBV19; CDR3aa: CAISGAGAGELFF
j_gene: TRBJ2-7; v_gene: TRBV11-2; CDR3aa: CASTVPGRKSSYEQYF
j_gene: TRBJ2-2; v_gene: TRBV29-1; CDR3aa: CSAQDRGYGTGELFF
j_gene: TRBJ2-5; v_gene: TRBV6-2/TRBV6-3; CDR3aa: CATKRGEETQYF
j_gene: TRBJ1-5; v_gene: TRBV20-1; CDR3aa: CSARDGTVNQPQHF
j_gene: TRBJ2-3; v_gene: TRBV7-2; CDR3aa: CASSFSTGVVTDTQYF
j_gene: TRBJ2-7; v_gene: TRBV12-3/TRBV12-4; CDR3aa: CVSSLGQGPYEQYF
j_gene: TRBJ1-5; v_gene: TRBV7-3; CDR3aa: CASSLNGYSNQPQHF
j_gene: TRBJ2-5; v_gene: TRBV5-1; CDR3aa: CASSLGTSNQETQYF
j_gene: TRBJ1-6; v_gene: TRBV5-4; CDR3aa: CASSMTGGESPLHF
j_gene: TRBJ2-7; v_gene: TRBV28; CDR3aa: CASSRTGSGYEQYF
j_gene: TRBJ1-1; v_gene: TRBV24-1; CDR3aa: CATSAEGGTEAFF
j_gene: TRBJ1-2; v_gene: TRBV9; CDR3aa: CASSVPFYGYTF